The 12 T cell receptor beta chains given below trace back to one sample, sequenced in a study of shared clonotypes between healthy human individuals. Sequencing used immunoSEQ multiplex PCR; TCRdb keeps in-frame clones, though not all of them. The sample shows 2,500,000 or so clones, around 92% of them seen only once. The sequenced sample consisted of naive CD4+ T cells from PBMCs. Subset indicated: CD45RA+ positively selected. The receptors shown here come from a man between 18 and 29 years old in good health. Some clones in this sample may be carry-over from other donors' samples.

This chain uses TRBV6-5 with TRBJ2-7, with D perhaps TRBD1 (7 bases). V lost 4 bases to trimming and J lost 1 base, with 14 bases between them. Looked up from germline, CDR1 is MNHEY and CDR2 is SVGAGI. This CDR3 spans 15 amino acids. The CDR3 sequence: CASSLTRDSSYEQYF. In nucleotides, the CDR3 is TGTGCCAGCAGTTTAACGCGGGACAGTTCCTACGAGCAGTACTTC.

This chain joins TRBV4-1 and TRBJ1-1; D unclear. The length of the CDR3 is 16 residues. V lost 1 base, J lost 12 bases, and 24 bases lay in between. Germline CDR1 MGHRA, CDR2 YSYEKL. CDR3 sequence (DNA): TGCGCCAGCAGCCAAGTGGTAATGTTGGCTCAATTGGGAACTTTCTTT. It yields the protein CASSQVVMLAQLGTFF.

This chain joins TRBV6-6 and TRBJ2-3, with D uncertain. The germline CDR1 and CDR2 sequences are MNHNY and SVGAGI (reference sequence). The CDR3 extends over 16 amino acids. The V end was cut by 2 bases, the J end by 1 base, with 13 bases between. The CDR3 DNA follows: TGTGCCAGCAGTTACCGGGCGGATGGGCGCACAGATACGCAGTATTTT. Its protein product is CASSYRADGRTDTQYF.

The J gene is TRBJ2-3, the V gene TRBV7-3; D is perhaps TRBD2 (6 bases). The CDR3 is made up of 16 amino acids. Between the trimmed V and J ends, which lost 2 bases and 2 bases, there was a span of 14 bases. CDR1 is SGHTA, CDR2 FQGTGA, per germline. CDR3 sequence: CASSLARRDLTDTQYF. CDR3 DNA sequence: TGTGCCAGCAGCTTAGCTCGGCGGGACCTCACAGATACGCAGTATTTT.

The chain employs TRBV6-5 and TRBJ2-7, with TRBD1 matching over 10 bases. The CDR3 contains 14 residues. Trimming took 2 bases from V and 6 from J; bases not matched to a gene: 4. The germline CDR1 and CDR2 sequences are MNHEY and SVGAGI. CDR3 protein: CASSYGQGVVEQYF. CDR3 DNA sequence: TGTGCCAGCAGTTACGGACAGGGGGTCGTCGAGCAGTACTTC.

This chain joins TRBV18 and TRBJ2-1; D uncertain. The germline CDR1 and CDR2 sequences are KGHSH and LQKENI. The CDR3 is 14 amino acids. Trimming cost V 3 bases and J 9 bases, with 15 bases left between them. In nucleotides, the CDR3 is TGTGCCAGCTCACCCTATACACGTCCCAGTGAGCAGTTCTTC. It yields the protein CASSPYTRPSEQFF.

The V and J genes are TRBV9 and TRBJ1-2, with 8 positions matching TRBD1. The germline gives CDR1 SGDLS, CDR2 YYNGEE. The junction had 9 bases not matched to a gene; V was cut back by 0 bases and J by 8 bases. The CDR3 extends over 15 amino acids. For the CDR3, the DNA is TGTGCCAGCAGCGTAGCTGGGCAGGGGGCCACGGGCTACACCTTC. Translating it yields CASSVAGQGATGYTF.

CDR3 amino acids: CASSQDTREIQETQYF. In DNA form, the CDR3 reads TGCGCCAGCAGCCAAGATACGCGGGAGATCCAAGAGACCCAGTACTTC. J is TRBJ2-5 and V is TRBV4-3; 7 bases map to TRBD2. V shed 0 bases and J 1 base; nucleotides not matched to a gene: 5. The CDR3 runs to 16 residues. Germline assignment: CDR1 LGHNA and CDR2 YSLEER.

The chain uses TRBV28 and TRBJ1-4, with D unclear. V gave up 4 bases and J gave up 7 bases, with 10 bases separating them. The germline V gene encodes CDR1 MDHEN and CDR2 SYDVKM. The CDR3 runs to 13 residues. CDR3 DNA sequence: TGTGCCAGCAGTTCGATGGAGAGTGAAAAACTGTTTTTT. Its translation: CASSSMESEKLFF.

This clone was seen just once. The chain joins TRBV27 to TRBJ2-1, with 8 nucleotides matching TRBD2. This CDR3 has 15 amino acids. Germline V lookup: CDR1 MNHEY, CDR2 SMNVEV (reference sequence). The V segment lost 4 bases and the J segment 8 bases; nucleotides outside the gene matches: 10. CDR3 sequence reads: CASSSQREWGDEQFF. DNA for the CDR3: TGTGCCAGCAGTTCCCAGCGGGAGTGGGGGGATGAGCAGTTCTTC.

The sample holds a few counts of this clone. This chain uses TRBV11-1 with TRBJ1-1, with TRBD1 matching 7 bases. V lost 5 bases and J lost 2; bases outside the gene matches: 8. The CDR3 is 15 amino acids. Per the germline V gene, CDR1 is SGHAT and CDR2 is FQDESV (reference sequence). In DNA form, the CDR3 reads TGTGCCAGCAGCCTGCGGACAGGCCGTAACACTGAAGCTTTCTTT. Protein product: CASSLRTGRNTEAFF.

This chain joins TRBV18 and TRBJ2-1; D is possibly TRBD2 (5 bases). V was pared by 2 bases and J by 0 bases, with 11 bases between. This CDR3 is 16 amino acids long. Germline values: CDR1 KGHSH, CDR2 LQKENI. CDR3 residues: CASSPGLPGSYNEQFF. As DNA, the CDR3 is TGTGCCAGCTCACCAGGACTCCCGGGCTCCTACAATGAGCAGTTCTTC.